This T cell receptor (beta chain) was obtained from a study of blood T cell repertoires in COVID-19. Generated by immunoSEQ multiplex PCR, the TCRdb table keeps only in-frame clones and is missing some. The sample carries 90,000 to 120,000 clones, 70% to 90% recorded once. The ends lost 2 bases at V and 4 bases at J; junction bases unmatched: 7. Germline CDR1 is MGHRA and CDR2 is YSYEKL. There are 16 residues in the CDR3. This rearrangement joins TRBV4-1 to TRBJ2-7; TRBD2 matches at 11 bases. The sequencing input was peripheral blood. This clonotype was sampled from a man aged 50 to 60 with active or convalescent COVID-19. CDR3 DNA sequence: TGCGCCAGCAGCCAACCGACTAGCGGGACAGCATACGAGCAGTACTTC. It codes for CASSQPTSGTAYEQYF.